A selection of T cell receptor beta chains follows, all from one sample in a study of blood T cell repertoires in COVID-19. TCRdb keeps only in-frame clones here, not all; method: immunoSEQ multiplex PCR. The sample lists approximately 140,000 clones; 79% were seen once. The material sequenced was peripheral blood. The receptors originated from a man in his sixties with acute or convalescent COVID-19. Both conserved end residues are part of each CDR3. A D gene is named only where the DNA matches it firmly. Size is omitted from some rows. Given values are once, few, many or a class for expanded clones.

j_call: TRBJ2-1
v_call: TRBV24-1
d_call: TRBD2
clone_size: -
cdr3_nt: TGTGCCACCAATAGCGGGAGTGAGAATGAGCAGTTCTTC
cdr3_aa: CATNSGSENEQFF

j_call: TRBJ1-2
v_call: TRBV28
d_call: TRBD1
clone_size: -
cdr3_nt: TGTGCCACCTTACAGGGGGCAAGCTATGGCTACACCTTC
cdr3_aa: CATLQGASYGYTF

j_call: TRBJ1-1
v_call: TRBV28
d_call: TRBD1
clone_size: -
cdr3_nt: TGTGCCAGCAGACGACAGGGGAACACTGAAGCTTTCTTT
cdr3_aa: CASRRQGNTEAFF

j_call: TRBJ2-7
v_call: TRBV11-2
d_call: TRBD2
clone_size: -
cdr3_nt: TGTGCCAGCAGCCCCAGCGGGAGATCCCACGAGCAGTACTTC
cdr3_aa: CASSPSGRSHEQYF

j_call: TRBJ1-2
v_call: TRBV20-1
d_call: -
clone_size: -
cdr3_nt: TGCAGTGCCCTGGACAGCTATGGCTACACCTTC
cdr3_aa: CSALDSYGYTF

j_call: TRBJ2-2
v_call: TRBV9
d_call: TRBD2
clone_size: -
cdr3_nt: TGTGCCAGCAGCTCGGGACTAGCGGGTCCCGACACCGGGGAGCTGTTTTTT
cdr3_aa: CASSSGLAGPDTGELFF

j_call: TRBJ2-2
v_call: TRBV7-8
d_call: -
clone_size: -
cdr3_nt: TGTGCCAGCAGACCCGGACTACAGAACACCGGGGAGCTGTTTTTT
cdr3_aa: CASRPGLQNTGELFF

j_call: TRBJ2-1
v_call: TRBV28
d_call: -
clone_size: once
cdr3_nt: TGTGCCAGCAGTTTACATGCGGGTTACAATGAGCAGTTCTTC
cdr3_aa: CASSLHAGYNEQFF

j_call: TRBJ2-2
v_call: TRBV7-2
d_call: -
clone_size: -
cdr3_nt: TGTGCCAGCAGCCCTCCCCGTCAGGGAGGCTACACCGGGGAGCTGTTTTTT
cdr3_aa: CASSPPRQGGYTGELFF

j_call: TRBJ1-5
v_call: TRBV7-9
d_call: -
clone_size: -
cdr3_nt: TGTGCCAGCAGCTTAGTCGGGATGGAACAGCCCCAGCATTTT
cdr3_aa: CASSLVGMEQPQHF

j_call: TRBJ2-4
v_call: TRBV2
d_call: TRBD1
clone_size: -
cdr3_nt: TGTGCCAGCAGTGTTGAAGTGACAGGGGCCAAAAACATTCAGTACTTC
cdr3_aa: CASSVEVTGAKNIQYF

j_call: TRBJ1-4
v_call: TRBV28
d_call: -
clone_size: once
cdr3_nt: TGTGCCAGCAGTCCCCAGGGAGCGGGTAATGAAAAACTGTTTTTT
cdr3_aa: CASSPQGAGNEKLFF

j_call: TRBJ2-2
v_call: TRBV27
d_call: -
clone_size: -
cdr3_nt: TGTGCCAGCAGGGGGCGACGGGCGGGGACCGGGGAGCTGTTTTTT
cdr3_aa: CASRGRRAGTGELFF

j_call: TRBJ2-7
v_call: TRBV28
d_call: TRBD1
clone_size: once
cdr3_nt: TGTGCCAGCAGACCTAACAGGGGCCACGAGCAGTACTTC
cdr3_aa: CASRPNRGHEQYF

j_call: TRBJ2-2
v_call: TRBV28
d_call: TRBD1
clone_size: -
cdr3_nt: TGTGCCAGCAGTTCGACCGGGACAGGACGCACCGGGGAGCTGTTTTTT
cdr3_aa: CASSSTGTGRTGELFF

j_call: TRBJ1-1
v_call: TRBV19
d_call: TRBD1
clone_size: -
cdr3_nt: TGTGCCAGTAGTCTTAGGGACAGCTACTTGAACACTGAAGCTTTCTTT
cdr3_aa: CASSLRDSYLNTEAFF

j_call: TRBJ2-3
v_call: TRBV2
d_call: -
clone_size: -
cdr3_nt: TGTGCCAGCAGTGCGGGGAACACAGATACGCAGTATTTT
cdr3_aa: CASSAGNTDTQYF

j_call: TRBJ1-5
v_call: TRBV28
d_call: -
clone_size: -
cdr3_nt: TGTGCCAGCAGTTCAGGGGCCGCCAGCAATCAGCCCCAGCATTTT
cdr3_aa: CASSSGAASNQPQHF

j_call: TRBJ2-7
v_call: TRBV7-8
d_call: TRBD2
clone_size: -
cdr3_nt: TGTGCCAGCAGCTTAGGGACTAGCGGGAGTACGAGGACCTACGAGCAGTACTTC
cdr3_aa: CASSLGTSGSTRTYEQYF

j_call: TRBJ1-4
v_call: TRBV28
d_call: -
clone_size: -
cdr3_nt: TGTGCCAGCAGTTTATATCTTAAAACTAATGAAAAACTGTTTTTT
cdr3_aa: CASSLYLKTNEKLFF

j_call: TRBJ1-5
v_call: TRBV2
d_call: -
clone_size: -
cdr3_nt: TGTGCCAGCAGTGAAATGCGGCAGGGTATCGGGCCCCAGCATTTT
cdr3_aa: CASSEMRQGIGPQHF

j_call: TRBJ1-2
v_call: TRBV9
d_call: TRBD1
clone_size: -
cdr3_nt: TGTGCCAGCAGCGGAACCGACAGGGCTTATGGCTACACCTTC
cdr3_aa: CASSGTDRAYGYTF

j_call: TRBJ2-5
v_call: TRBV5-1
d_call: -
clone_size: -
cdr3_nt: TGCGCCAGCGCCCAGGTCCAAGAGACCCAGTACTTC
cdr3_aa: CASAQVQETQYF

j_call: TRBJ2-7
v_call: TRBV6-6
d_call: -
clone_size: -
cdr3_nt: TGTGCCAGCAGTCGGCGGACTACCTCCGCCGAGCAGTACTTC
cdr3_aa: CASSRRTTSAEQYF

j_call: TRBJ1-4
v_call: TRBV7-9
d_call: TRBD1
clone_size: -
cdr3_nt: TGTGCCAGCAGCTCAACCAGGGGGCTGTCTAATGAAAAACTGTTTTTT
cdr3_aa: CASSSTRGLSNEKLFF

j_call: TRBJ2-1
v_call: TRBV18
d_call: -
clone_size: -
cdr3_nt: TGTGCCAGCTCACCACCGGGGGCTAGCGGAGACTACAATGAGCAGTTCTTC
cdr3_aa: CASSPPGASGDYNEQFF

j_call: TRBJ2-7
v_call: TRBV2
d_call: -
clone_size: once
cdr3_nt: TGTGCCAGCAGCGAGGGGGTTCTGAGCTCCTACGAGCAGTACTTC
cdr3_aa: CASSEGVLSSYEQYF

j_call: TRBJ2-3
v_call: TRBV4-2
d_call: TRBD2
clone_size: -
cdr3_nt: TGTGCCAGCAGCCAAGGCCTAGCGGGAGGTCCGAGCACAGATACGCAGTATTTT
cdr3_aa: CASSQGLAGGPSTDTQYF

j_call: TRBJ2-7
v_call: TRBV14
d_call: TRBD2
clone_size: -
cdr3_nt: TGTGCCAGCAGCCAAGACAGACCGCTAGCGGGTGGTATCTCGCAGTACTTC
cdr3_aa: CASSQDRPLAGGISQYF